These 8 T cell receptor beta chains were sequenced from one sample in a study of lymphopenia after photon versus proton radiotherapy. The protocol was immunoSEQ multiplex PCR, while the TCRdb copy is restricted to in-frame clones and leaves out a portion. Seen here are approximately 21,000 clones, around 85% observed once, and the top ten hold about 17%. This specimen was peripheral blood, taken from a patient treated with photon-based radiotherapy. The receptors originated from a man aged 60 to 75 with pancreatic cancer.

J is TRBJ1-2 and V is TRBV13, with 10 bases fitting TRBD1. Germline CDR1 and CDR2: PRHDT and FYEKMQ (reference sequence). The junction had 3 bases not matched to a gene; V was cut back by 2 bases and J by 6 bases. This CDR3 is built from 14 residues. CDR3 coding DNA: TGTGCCAGCAGCTTACTTGGGACAGGGGATGGCTACACCTTC. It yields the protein CASSLLGTGDGYTF.

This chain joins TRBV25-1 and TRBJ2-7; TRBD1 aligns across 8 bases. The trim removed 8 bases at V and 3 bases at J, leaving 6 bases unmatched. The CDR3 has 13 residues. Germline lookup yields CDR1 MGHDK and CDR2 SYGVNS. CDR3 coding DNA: TGTGCCAGCGACTCTGACAGGGGCTACGAGCAGTACTTC. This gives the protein CASDSDRGYEQYF.

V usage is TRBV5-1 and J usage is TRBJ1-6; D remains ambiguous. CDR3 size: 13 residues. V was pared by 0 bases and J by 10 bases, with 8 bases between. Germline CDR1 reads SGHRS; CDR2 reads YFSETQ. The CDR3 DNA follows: TGCGCCAGCAGCTTGGAGTTTAACTCACCCCTCCACTTT. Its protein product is CASSLEFNSPLHF.

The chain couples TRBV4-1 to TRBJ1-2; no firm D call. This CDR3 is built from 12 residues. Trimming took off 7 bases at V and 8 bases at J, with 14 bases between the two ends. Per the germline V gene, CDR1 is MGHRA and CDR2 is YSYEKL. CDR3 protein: CASTDGLGGYTF. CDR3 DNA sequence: TGCGCCAGCACCGATGGGTTGGGAGGCTACACCTTC.

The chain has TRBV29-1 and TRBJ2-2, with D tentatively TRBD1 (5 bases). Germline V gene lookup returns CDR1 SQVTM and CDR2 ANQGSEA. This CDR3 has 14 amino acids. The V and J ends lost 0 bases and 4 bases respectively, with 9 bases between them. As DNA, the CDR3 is TGCAGCGTTGAAGACAGGGTGAGCACCGGGGAGCTGTTTTTT. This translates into CSVEDRVSTGELFF.

The CDR3 nucleotides read TGTGCCAGCAGCTTATTGGCACAAAAAGAGACCCAGTACTTC. As protein: CASSLLAQKETQYF. V usage is TRBV11-2 and J usage is TRBJ2-5; D unclear. The CDR3 consists of 14 residues. Trimming shortened V by 2 bases and J by 3 bases, and 10 bases separated the two germline ends. The germline V gene has CDR1 SGHAT and CDR2 FQNNGV.

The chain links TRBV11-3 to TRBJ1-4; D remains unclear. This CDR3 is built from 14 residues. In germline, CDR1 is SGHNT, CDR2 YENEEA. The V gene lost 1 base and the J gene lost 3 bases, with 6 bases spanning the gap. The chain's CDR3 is CASSLASPNEKLFF. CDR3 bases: TGTGCCAGCAGCTTAGCTAGCCCTAATGAAAAACTGTTTTTT.

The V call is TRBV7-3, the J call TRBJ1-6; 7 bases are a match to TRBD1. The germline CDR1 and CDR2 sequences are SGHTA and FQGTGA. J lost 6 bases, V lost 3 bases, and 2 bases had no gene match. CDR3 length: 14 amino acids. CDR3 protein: CASSLGDSNSPLHF. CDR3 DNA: TGTGCCAGCAGCTTGGGGGACAGTAATTCACCCCTCCACTTT.